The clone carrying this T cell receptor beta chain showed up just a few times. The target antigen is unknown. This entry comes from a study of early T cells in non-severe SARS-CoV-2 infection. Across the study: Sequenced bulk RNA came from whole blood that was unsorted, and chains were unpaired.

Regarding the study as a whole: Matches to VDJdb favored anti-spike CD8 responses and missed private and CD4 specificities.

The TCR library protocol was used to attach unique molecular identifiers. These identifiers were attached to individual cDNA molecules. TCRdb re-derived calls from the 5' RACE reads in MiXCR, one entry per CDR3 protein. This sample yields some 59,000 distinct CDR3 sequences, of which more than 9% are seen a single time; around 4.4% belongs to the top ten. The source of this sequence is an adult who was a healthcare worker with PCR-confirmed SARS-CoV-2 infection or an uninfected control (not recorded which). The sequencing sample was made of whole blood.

The CDR3 loop is CSARLGTNSGNTIYF. As DNA, the CDR3 is TGCAGTGCTAGACTTGGAACCAACTCTGGAAACACCATATATTTT. The chain couples TRBV20-1 to TRBJ1-3; D is uncertain. V lost 2 bases, J lost 0 bases, and 11 bases lay in between. Looked up from germline, CDR1 is DFQATT and CDR2 is SNEGSKA (reference sequence). The CDR3 has 15 amino acids.